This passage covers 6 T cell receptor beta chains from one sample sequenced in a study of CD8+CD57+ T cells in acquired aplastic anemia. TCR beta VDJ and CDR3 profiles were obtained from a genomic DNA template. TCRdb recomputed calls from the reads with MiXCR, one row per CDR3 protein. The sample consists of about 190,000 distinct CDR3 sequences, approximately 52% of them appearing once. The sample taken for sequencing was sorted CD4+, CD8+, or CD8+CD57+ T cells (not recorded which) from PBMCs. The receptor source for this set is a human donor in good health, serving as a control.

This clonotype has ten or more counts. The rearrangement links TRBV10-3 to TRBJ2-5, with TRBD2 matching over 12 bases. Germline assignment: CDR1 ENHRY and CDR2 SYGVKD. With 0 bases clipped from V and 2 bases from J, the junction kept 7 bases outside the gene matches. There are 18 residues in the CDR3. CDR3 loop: CAISESASGGASQETQYF. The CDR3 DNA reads TGTGCCATCAGTGAGTCGGCTAGCGGGGGGGCCTCACAAGAGACCCAGTACTTC.

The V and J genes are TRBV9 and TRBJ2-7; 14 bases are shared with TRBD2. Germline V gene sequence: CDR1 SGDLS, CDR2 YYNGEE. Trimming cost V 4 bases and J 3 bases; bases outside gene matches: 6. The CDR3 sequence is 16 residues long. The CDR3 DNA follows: TGTGCCAGCAGCCGAGGGACTAGCGGGGGCATCTACGAGCAGTACTTC. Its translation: CASSRGTSGGIYEQYF.

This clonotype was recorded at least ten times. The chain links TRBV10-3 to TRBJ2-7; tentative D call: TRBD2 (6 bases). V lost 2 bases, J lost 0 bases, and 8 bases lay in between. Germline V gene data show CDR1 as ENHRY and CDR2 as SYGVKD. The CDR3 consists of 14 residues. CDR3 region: CAISEAGNSYEQYF. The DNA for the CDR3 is TGTGCCATCAGTGAGGCGGGGAACTCCTACGAGCAGTACTTC.

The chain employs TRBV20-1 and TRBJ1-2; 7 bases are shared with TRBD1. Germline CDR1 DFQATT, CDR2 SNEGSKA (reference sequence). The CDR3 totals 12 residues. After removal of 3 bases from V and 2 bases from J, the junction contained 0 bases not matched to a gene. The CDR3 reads CSARGQNYGYTF. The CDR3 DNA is TGCAGTGCTAGGGGACAGAACTATGGCTACACCTTC.

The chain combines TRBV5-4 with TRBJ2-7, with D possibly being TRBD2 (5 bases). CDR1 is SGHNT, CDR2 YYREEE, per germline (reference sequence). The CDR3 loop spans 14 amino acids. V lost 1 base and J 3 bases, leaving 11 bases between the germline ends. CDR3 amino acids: CASSLNSGNYEQYF. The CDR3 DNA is TGTGCCAGCAGCTTGAATTCGGGGAACTACGAGCAGTACTTC.

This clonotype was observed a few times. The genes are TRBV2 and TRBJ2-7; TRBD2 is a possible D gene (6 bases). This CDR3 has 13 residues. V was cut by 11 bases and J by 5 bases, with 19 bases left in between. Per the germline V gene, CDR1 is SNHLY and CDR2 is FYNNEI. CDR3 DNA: TGTGCCCGGGGGAGCGAGGGCAGTAACGAGCAGTACTTC. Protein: CARGSEGSNEQYF.